The 30 T cell receptor beta chains presented below share a single source sample, sequenced in a study of shared clonotypes between healthy human individuals. The assay was immunoSEQ multiplex PCR, and TCRdb's table has in-frame clones only and misses some. The sample consists of about 1 million clones, about 74% of them appearing once. Material: memory CD4+ T cells sorted from blood. Sample subset: CD45RA-negative fraction. These receptors were obtained from a man aged 18 to 29 in good health.

The chain joins TRBV19 to TRBJ2-3, with TRBD1 matching 10 bases. Per the germline V gene, CDR1 is LNHDA and CDR2 is SQIVND (reference sequence). The CDR3 loop spans 14 amino acids. Germline trimming cut 10 bases from V and 0 bases from J; bases unmatched to any gene: 4. The CDR3 loop reads CATTDRGSTDTQYF. The CDR3 nucleotides are TGTGCCACTACGGACAGGGGGAGCACAGATACGCAGTATTTT.

This chain connects TRBV5-4 to TRBJ2-3; TRBD1 matches at 8 bases. Germline V CDR1 and CDR2: SGHNT, YYREEE (reference sequence). V dropped 3 bases and J dropped 0; count of bases not matched to a gene: 6. The CDR3 covers 16 residues. The CDR3: CASSSSRDRSTDTQYF. The CDR3 DNA is TGTGCCAGCAGCTCAAGCCGGGACAGGAGCACAGATACGCAGTATTTT.

The CDR3 region has the DNA TGTGCCTGGAGCGGGCAGCTGAGGGACTATGGCTACACCTTC. This translates into CAWSGQLRDYGYTF. This chain connects TRBV30 to TRBJ1-2, with D uncertain. Looked up from germline, CDR1 is GTSNPN and CDR2 is SVGIG (reference sequence). The germline V and J ends were trimmed by 3 bases and 3 bases, with 14 bases remaining between them. The CDR3 contains 14 residues.

With respect to this clone: The sample holds other DNA sequences that translate to the same CDR3. The chain recombines TRBV5-4 with TRBJ2-3; D possibly corresponds to TRBD2 (6 bases). V dropped 2 bases and J dropped 1 base, with 11 bases sitting between them. Looked up from germline, CDR1 is SGHNT and CDR2 is YYREEE (reference sequence). The CDR3 length is 15 residues. The DNA for the CDR3 is TGTGCCAGCAGCTTCCCAACGGGGGGCACAGATACGCAGTATTTT. It translates to CASSFPTGGTDTQYF.

This clone was counted between two and nine times. The rearrangement uses TRBV21-1 and TRBJ2-7; the table's D gene call, TRBD2, was not cross checked with the DNA. TRBV21-1 is reported as a pseudogene. This CDR3 is built from 13 residues. In DNA form, the CDR3 reads TGTGCCAGCGGGAGGGGTGTTGCCTACGAGCAGTACTTC. This gives the protein CASGRGVAYEQYF.

The CDR3, as DNA: TGTGCCTGGAGTAGGGGAGATGTCGGCACAGATACGCAGTATTTT. This translates into CAWSRGDVGTDTQYF. V is TRBV30 and J is TRBJ2-3, with D perhaps being TRBD1 or TRBD2 (5 bases each). V dropped 2 bases and J dropped 1 base, with 13 bases sitting between them. CDR3 length: 15 residues. Germline lookup yields CDR1 GTSNPN and CDR2 SVGIG (reference sequence).

The V and J genes are TRBV7-6 and TRBJ1-2; 7 positions agree with TRBD1. J lost 7 bases, V lost 1 base, and 3 bases had no gene match. This CDR3 spans 13 amino acids. The germline V gene has CDR1 SGHVS and CDR2 FNYEAQ. The CDR3 here is CASSLGYRGGYTF. As DNA, the CDR3 is TGTGCCAGCAGCTTAGGGTACAGGGGTGGCTACACCTTC.

This clone was recorded a few times. The chain couples TRBV27 to TRBJ1-1; D call uncertain. Germline V CDR1 and CDR2: MNHEY, SMNVEV (reference sequence). The CDR3 covers 15 residues. The V end lost 0 bases, the J end lost 7 bases, and 15 bases lay between the germline ends. CDR3 DNA sequence: TGTGCCAGCAGTTTATCAGGTAAGGGCTGGGGTGAAGCTTTCTTT. Amino acid sequence: CASSLSGKGWGEAFF.

The V and J genes are TRBV5-4 and TRBJ1-1; D ambiguous. Germline CDR1 reads SGHNT; CDR2 reads YYREEE (reference sequence). This CDR3 spans 13 amino acids. V was shortened by 4 bases and J by 3 bases, with 10 bases between the two germline ends. CDR3 sequence (DNA): TGTGCCAGCAGCGTCGGACCGTACACTGAAGCTTTCTTT. Encoded protein: CASSVGPYTEAFF.

The chain recombines TRBV7-2 with TRBJ1-6; D might be TRBD1 (5 bases). Germline CDR1 is SGHTA and CDR2 is FQGNSA. Trimming took off 4 bases at V and 7 bases at J, with 14 bases between the two ends. CDR3 length equals 15 residues. The CDR3 is CASSSRDVRNSPLHF. Here the CDR3 DNA reads TGTGCCAGCAGCTCCCGGGACGTAAGGAATTCACCCCTCCACTTT.

This rearrangement joins TRBV7-2 to TRBJ2-2; possibly TRBD1 for D (5 bases). Germline V CDR1 and CDR2: SGHTA, FQGNSA. The CDR3 spans 13 residues. The germline V and J ends were trimmed by 4 bases and 6 bases, with 9 bases remaining between them. CDR3 sequence (DNA): TGTGCCAGCAGCTCCAGGGTGTCCGGGGAGCTGTTTTTT. This gives the protein CASSSRVSGELFF.

The chain couples TRBV28 to TRBJ1-4; D remains unclear. Germline V gene lookup returns CDR1 MDHEN and CDR2 SYDVKM. The V gene lost 6 bases and the J gene lost 0 bases, with 17 bases spanning the gap. The CDR3 covers 17 residues. CDR3 residues: CASSGGLDAATNEKLFF. DNA for the CDR3: TGTGCCAGCAGCGGAGGGTTGGACGCAGCAACTAATGAAAAACTGTTTTTT.

This clone came up a few times. The chain links TRBV4-1 to TRBJ1-2; 7 nucleotides agree with TRBD1. Per germline, CDR1 MGHRA and CDR2 YSYEKL. V trimming: 3 bases; J trimming: 8 bases; junction bases outside the gene matches: 9. The CDR3 covers 14 residues. The CDR3 loop is CASSHVDRVNGYTF. The DNA for the CDR3 is TGCGCCAGCAGCCATGTCGACAGGGTGAACGGCTACACCTTC.

This rearrangement joins TRBV10-3 to TRBJ1-3; 7 bases are a match to TRBD1. CDR1 and CDR2 from the germline V gene are ENHRY and SYGVKD. The CDR3 is 18 amino acids. V gave up 0 bases and J gave up 0 bases; unmatched junction bases: 8. CDR3 amino acids: CAISESTGTSLSGNTIYF. CDR3 bases: TGTGCCATCAGTGAGTCGACAGGGACCTCCCTCTCTGGAAACACCATATATTTT.

The chain carries TRBV11-1 and TRBJ2-5; D is unclear. Between the trimmed V and J ends, which lost 7 bases and 1 base, there was a span of 10 bases. Germline CDR1 is SGHAT and CDR2 is FQDESV (reference sequence). This CDR3 region has 13 residues. The chain's CDR3 is CASTTTLQETQYF. The DNA of the CDR3 is TGTGCCAGCACAACGACACTCCAAGAGACCCAGTACTTC.

V usage is TRBV19 and J usage is TRBJ2-2; no definite D call. The V end was cut by 0 bases, the J end by 8 bases, with 4 bases between. Looked up from germline, CDR1 is LNHDA and CDR2 is SQIVND (reference sequence). The CDR3 spans 12 residues. The CDR3 bases are TGTGCCAGTAGTATAGAACAGGGGGAGCTGTTTTTT. It is translated as CASSIEQGELFF.

A remark on this clone: The identical CDR3 is also encoded by other nucleotide sequences in the sample. The chain joins TRBV6-6 to TRBJ1-6; D call uncertain. The V end lost 2 bases, the J end lost 7 bases, and 6 bases lay between the germline ends. The germline V gene encodes CDR1 MNHNY and CDR2 SVGAGI (reference sequence). The CDR3 loop spans 13 amino acids. CDR3 nucleotides: TGTGCCAGCAGTTACGATGGCAATTCACCCCTCCACTTT. The encoded protein is CASSYDGNSPLHF.

This clone was counted a few times. This chain links TRBV7-2 with TRBJ1-3, with D perhaps TRBD1 (5 bases). This CDR3 comprises 14 residues. Trimming stripped 1 base from V and 4 bases from J, with 8 bases between. Germline V gene data show CDR1 as SGHTA and CDR2 as FQGNSA. In DNA, the CDR3 is TGTGCCAGCAGCTTAGGGGGCCGAGGAAACACCATATATTTT. Encoded protein: CASSLGGRGNTIYF.

The sample holds one count of this clone. This CDR3 reads CASSSQGGGNTEAFF. DNA for the CDR3: TGCGCCAGCAGCAGCCAGGGGGGAGGAAACACTGAAGCTTTCTTT. This chain uses TRBV5-1 with TRBJ1-1, with TRBD1 matching 7 bases. J gave up 2 bases and V 4 bases, and 8 bases lay outside the gene matches. Germline V gene sequence: CDR1 SGHRS, CDR2 YFSETQ. This CDR3 has 15 amino acids.

The chain links TRBV7-9 to TRBJ2-3, with 11 nucleotides matching TRBD2. Germline lookup yields CDR1 SEHNR and CDR2 FQNEAQ (reference sequence). With 1 base clipped from V and 2 bases from J, the junction kept 8 bases outside the gene matches. This CDR3 contains 18 residues. This chain's CDR3 is CASSLEFGSGGATDTQYF. CDR3 DNA sequence: TGTGCCAGCAGCTTAGAATTCGGTAGCGGGGGGGCCACAGATACGCAGTATTTT.

This chain connects TRBV7-2 to TRBJ1-1; D possibly corresponds to TRBD1 (5 bases). The V gene lost 4 bases and the J gene lost 4 bases, with 13 bases spanning the gap. This CDR3 contains 14 residues. Per germline, CDR1 SGHTA and CDR2 FQGNSA. In nucleotides, the CDR3 is TGTGCCAGCAGCTGGGGGGTCTGGGGCACTGAAGCTTTCTTT. Translating it yields CASSWGVWGTEAFF. The whole variable domain, remainder taken from reference TRBV7-2 and TRBJ1-1, is GAGVSQSPSNKVTEKGKDVELRCDPISGHTALYWYRQSLGQGLEFLIYFQGNSAPDKSGLPSDRFSAERTGGSVSTLTIQRTQQEDSAVYLCASSWGVWGTEAFFGQGTRLTVV.

Details on this clone: Other DNA sequences in this specimen translate into the identical CDR3. V and J are TRBV15 and TRBJ1-4; D is uncertain. Between the trimmed V and J ends, which lost 1 base and 8 bases, there was a span of 5 bases. CDR1 and CDR2 (germline): LNHNV, YYDKDF (reference sequence). The CDR3 contains 12 residues. CDR3 coding DNA: TGTGCCACCAGCAGAGTCGGAGAAAAACTGTTTTTT. This translates into CATSRVGEKLFF.

This clone appeared many times. The gene calls are TRBV14 and TRBJ1-3; D unresolved. The CDR3 length is 17 residues. V was pared by 0 bases and J by 0 bases, with 12 bases between. Germline V gene lookup returns CDR1 SGHDN and CDR2 FVKESK. The CDR3 sequence is CASSQDRGTFSGNTIYF. CDR3 DNA sequence: TGTGCCAGCAGCCAAGATCGCGGCACCTTCTCTGGAAACACCATATATTTT.

This chain uses TRBV7-9 with TRBJ2-3; 7 bases are a match to TRBD2. V lost 11 bases, J lost 3 bases, and 14 bases stayed unmatched. This CDR3 has 15 residues. The germline V gene encodes CDR1 SEHNR and CDR2 FQNEAQ (reference sequence). As DNA, the CDR3 is TGTGCCGCGAGCTCGGAAGCGGGGACGACAGATACGCAGTATTTT. It encodes CAASSEAGTTDTQYF.

The CDR3 nucleotides are TGCGCCAGCAGCCAAGAGGCAGGGACAGGGGGAGAGACCCAGTACTTC. This encodes CASSQEAGTGGETQYF. The chain joins TRBV4-3 to TRBJ2-5; 11 bases line up with TRBD1. V lost 0 bases to trimming and J lost 4 bases; unmatched junction nucleotides: 4. The CDR3 loop spans 16 amino acids. Germline assignment: CDR1 LGHNA and CDR2 YSLEER.

V is TRBV6-6 and J is TRBJ1-2; D might be TRBD1 (5 bases). The length of the CDR3 is 12 residues. V lost 8 bases and J 6 bases, leaving 13 bases between the germline ends. Per the germline V gene, CDR1 is MNHNY and CDR2 is SVGAGI (reference sequence). CDR3 region: CASREPGDGYTF. DNA for the CDR3: TGTGCCAGCCGAGAGCCGGGGGATGGCTACACCTTC.

The chain couples TRBV6-1 to TRBJ1-5; D is undetermined. The germline V gene encodes CDR1 MNHNS and CDR2 SASEGT. V was shortened by 2 bases and J by 2 bases, with 10 bases between the two germline ends. The CDR3 consists of 15 residues. CDR3 DNA: TGTGCCAGCAGTGAAAATGGGGTTGGCAATCAGCCCCAGCATTTT. Its translation is CASSENGVGNQPQHF.

CDR3 nucleotide sequence: TGTGCCTGGAGTTTTTACAGATCCTCTTTAGGGGGGGATGGCTACACCTTC. This sequence encodes CAWSFYRSSLGGDGYTF. The chain is built from TRBV30 and TRBJ1-2; perhaps TRBD1 as D (6 bases). The CDR3 runs 17 residues. In germline, CDR1 is GTSNPN, CDR2 SVGIG (reference sequence). Trimming took off 2 bases at V and 6 bases at J, with 25 bases between the two ends.

V usage is TRBV29-1 and J usage is TRBJ2-5, with D uncertain. The DNA end is more similar to TRBJ2-7, so the J call may be wrong. Germline CDR1 is SQVTM and CDR2 is ANQGSEA. The CDR3 totals 12 residues. The CDR3 is CSVSSESYEQYF. CDR3 nucleotides: TGCAGCGTTTCGTCCGAATCCTACGAGCAGTACTTC.

V is TRBV5-5 and J is TRBJ2-1, with 13 bases that match TRBD2. CDR3 length: 15 residues. The germline gives CDR1 SGHKS, CDR2 YYEKEE (reference sequence). The J segment lost 5 bases and the V segment lost 3 bases, leaving 2 bases of the junction unmatched. The CDR3: CASSWGLAGNNEQFF. The CDR3 DNA reads as TGTGCCAGCAGCTGGGGACTAGCGGGAAACAATGAGCAGTTCTTC.